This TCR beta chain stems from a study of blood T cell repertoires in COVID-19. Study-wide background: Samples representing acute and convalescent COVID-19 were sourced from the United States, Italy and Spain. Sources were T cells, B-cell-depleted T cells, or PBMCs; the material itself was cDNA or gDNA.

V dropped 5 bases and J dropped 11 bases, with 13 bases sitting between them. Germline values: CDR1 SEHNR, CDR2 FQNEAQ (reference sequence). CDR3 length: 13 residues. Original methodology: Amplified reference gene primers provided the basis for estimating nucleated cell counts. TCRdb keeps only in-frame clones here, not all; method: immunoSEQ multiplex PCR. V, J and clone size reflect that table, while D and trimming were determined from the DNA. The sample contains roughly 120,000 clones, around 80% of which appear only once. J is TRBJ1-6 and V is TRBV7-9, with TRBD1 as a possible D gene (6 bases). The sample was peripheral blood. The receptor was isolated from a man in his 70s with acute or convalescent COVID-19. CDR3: CASSEGRGTPLHF. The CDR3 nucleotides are TGTGCCAGCAGCGAGGGCAGGGGAACACCCCTCCACTTT.